The present entry profiles one T cell receptor beta chain with its context. Its antigen is not identified. The sample comes from a study of Ad26.COV2.S vaccination and SARS-CoV-2 variants. Study-wide background: Administration of Ad26.COV2.S was intramuscular, either once or twice 56 days apart. Whole-study results and caveats: A substantial breadth of spike-specific CD8+ and CD4+ T cell responses after vaccination has been reported. Comparable non-spike TCR breadth was observed in vaccine and placebo recipients.

The treatment is: 19 received Ad26.COV2.S at low or high dose, single or two shots; 5 received placebo; per-sample allocation not given. Each sample was drawn 63 days after the first injection (of vaccine or placebo). Sequencing used immunoSEQ multiplex PCR; TCRdb keeps in-frame clones, though not all of them. The sample has about 320,000 clones; around four fifths are singletons. Germline assignment: CDR1 KGHSH and CDR2 LQKENI. Trimming left V 1 base short and J 2 bases short, with 12 bases between. The CDR3 consists of 15 residues. The chain recombines TRBV18 with TRBJ2-7, with D perhaps matching TRBD1 or TRBD2 (5 bases each). This material consisted of peripheral blood, taken in a trial of Ad26.COV2.S vaccine versus placebo. This clonotype was sampled from a person aged 18-65 years who received the Ad26.COV2.S COVID-19 vaccine or a placebo. The CDR3 loop reads CASSPRGRETYEQYF. The CDR3 nucleotides are TGTGCCAGCTCACCACGGGGACGGGAAACCTACGAGCAGTACTTC.